Listed here are 18 T cell receptor beta chains from one sample, sequenced in a study of blood T cell repertoires in COVID-19. TCRdb's copy holds only in-frame clones and misses some; the assay was immunoSEQ multiplex PCR. Of about 150,000 clones in the sample, roughly 80% are singletons; the top ten hold 0.5% to 0.65%. The source material was peripheral blood. The receptors were sampled from a man in his fifties or sixties with acute or convalescent COVID-19.

A few counts support this clone. The chain carries TRBV10-2 and TRBJ1-1, with TRBD1 matching 8 bases. V trimming: 8 bases; J trimming: 2 bases; junction bases outside the gene matches: 7. The CDR3 consists of 14 residues. Germline V gene data show CDR1 as WSHSY and CDR2 as SAAADI. The chain's CDR3 is CASQGAGPNTEAFF. The CDR3 DNA reads TGCGCCAGCCAGGGGGCAGGCCCAAACACTGAAGCTTTCTTT.

Written as DNA, the CDR3 is TGTGCCAGCAGCCGGACAGGGGTCGATGGCTACACCTTC. The encoded protein is CASSRTGVDGYTF. The chain couples TRBV6-5 to TRBJ1-2, with 9 bases matching TRBD1. This CDR3 spans 13 amino acids. From germline, CDR1 is MNHEY and CDR2 SVGAGI. J lost 6 bases, V lost 6 bases, and 5 bases had no gene match.

V is TRBV7-2 and J is TRBJ2-3; no firm D call. Germline V gene data show CDR1 as SGHTA and CDR2 as FQGNSA. V gave up 1 base and J gave up 2 bases, with 7 bases separating them. CDR3 size: 14 residues. CDR3: CASSLVVITDTQYF. The CDR3, as DNA: TGTGCCAGCAGCTTAGTAGTTATCACAGATACGCAGTATTTT.

The gene calls are TRBV5-1 and TRBJ2-2, with D perhaps TRBD2 (6 bases). CDR3 length equals 13 residues. Germline V gene sequence: CDR1 SGHRS, CDR2 YFSETQ. With 5 bases removed from V and 4 bases from J, the gap between germline ends came to 9 bases. The CDR3 region has the DNA TGCGCCAGCAGGGGAGGTGGCACCGGGGAGCTGTTTTTT. Its protein product is CASRGGGTGELFF.

The J gene is TRBJ1-4, the V gene TRBV19; D not certain. This CDR3 is built from 15 residues. V was trimmed by 8 bases and J by 7 bases, leaving 20 bases between them. Per the germline V gene, CDR1 is LNHDA and CDR2 is SQIVND (reference sequence). The CDR3 region has the DNA TGTGCCAGTTCTCCAACTGGTGAAGAGGGTGAAAAACTGTTTTTT. This gives the protein CASSPTGEEGEKLFF. The full variable domain, rest sourced from reference TRBV19 and TRBJ1-4, is DGGITQSPKYLFRKEGQNVTLSCEQNLNHDAMYWYRQDPGQGLRLIYYSQIVNDFQKGDIAEGYSVSREKKESFPLTVTSAQKNPTAFYLCASSPTGEEGEKLFFGSGTQLSVL.

The gene calls are TRBV10-1 and TRBJ2-3; D gene unclear. V shed 7 bases and J shed 6 bases, with 14 bases lying between them. Germline CDR1 and CDR2: WNHNN and SYGVQD (reference sequence). This CDR3 is 13 amino acids long. This CDR3 is CASTPETSDTQYF. CDR3 coding DNA: TGCGCCAGCACTCCTGAGACTTCCGATACGCAGTATTTT.

The chain combines TRBV5-6 with TRBJ2-1, with 8 bases aligning to TRBD2. This CDR3 is 15 amino acids long. V trimming: 5 bases; J trimming: 3 bases; junction bases outside the gene matches: 7. Per the germline V gene, CDR1 is SGHDT and CDR2 is YYEEEE. This CDR3 is CASSFTGTSYNEQFF. The DNA for the CDR3 is TGTGCCAGCAGTTTTACCGGGACTAGCTACAATGAGCAGTTCTTC.

This rearrangement joins TRBV2 to TRBJ2-5, with D possibly TRBD1 on 5 matching bases. Trimming shortened V by 6 bases and J by 1 base, and 12 bases separated the two germline ends. The CDR3 runs 14 residues. The germline gives CDR1 SNHLY, CDR2 FYNNEI. This CDR3 reads CASRRQPFQETQYF. Written as DNA, the CDR3 is TGTGCCAGCAGGAGACAGCCCTTCCAAGAGACCCAGTACTTC.

V and J are TRBV5-3 and TRBJ2-1, with D perhaps TRBD2 (6 bases). Being an ORF, TRBV5-3 has a function that is uncertain. Trimming removed 0 bases from V and 7 bases from J, with 14 bases in between. CDR3 size: 15 residues. The CDR3 sequence is CARSLVSGDGNEQFF. The CDR3 bases are TGTGCCAGAAGCTTGGTTTCGGGGGACGGGAATGAGCAGTTCTTC.

This clone was counted a single time. The junction and the germline gene differ at one end; a read error may be behind it. The gene calls are TRBV20-1 and TRBJ2-5; D remains unclear. The length of the CDR3 is 11 residues. Germline V gives CDR1 DFQATT, CDR2 SNEGSKA (reference sequence). DNA for the CDR3: TGCAGCGCTACAGTACAGGAGACCCAGTACTTC. Translated, it gives CSATVQETQYF.

The V call is TRBV27, the J call TRBJ1-4, with 9 bases fitting TRBD1. V was pared by 5 bases and J by 8 bases, with 3 bases of the junction left unmatched. This CDR3 comprises 13 residues. Germline loops: CDR1 MNHEY, CDR2 SMNVEV (reference sequence). The CDR3 DNA sequence: TGTGCCAGCAGTGGACAGGGGAGAGAAAAACTGTTTTTT. It is translated as CASSGQGREKLFF.

This clone was seen a single time. The chain has TRBV28 and TRBJ2-1; TRBD1 matches at 8 bases. The CDR3 length is 14 residues. CDR1 is MDHEN and CDR2 is SYDVKM in the germline V gene. V gave up 1 base and J gave up 15 bases; unmatched junction bases: 11. This CDR3 reads CASSLSSDGTGWFF. CDR3 nucleotides: TGTGCCAGCAGTTTATCTTCGGACGGGACAGGCTGGTTCTTC. Supplemented by reference TRBV28 and TRBJ2-1, the full variable domain reads DVKVTQSSRYLVKRTGEKVFLECVQDMDHENMFWYRQDPGLGLRLIYFSYDVKMKEKGDIPEGYSVSREKKERFSLILESASTNQTSMYLCASSLSSDGTGWFFGPGTRLTVL.

The genes are TRBV28 and TRBJ1-2; D may be TRBD1 (5 bases). Looked up from germline, CDR1 is MDHEN and CDR2 is SYDVKM. V lost 5 bases, J lost 6 bases, and 19 bases lay in between. The CDR3 is made up of 15 amino acids. Here the CDR3 reads CASSPGGQGGHGYTF. The CDR3 DNA follows: TGTGCCAGCAGTCCTGGAGGCCAGGGAGGCCATGGCTACACCTTC.

The V call is TRBV10-3, the J call TRBJ1-3, with a possible D match to TRBD1 (5 bases). Trimming left V 0 bases short and J 0 bases short, with 12 bases between. The CDR3 loop spans 17 amino acids. The germline V gene has CDR1 ENHRY and CDR2 SYGVKD. This chain's CDR3 is CAISESGREGSGNTIYF. The CDR3 DNA reads as TGTGCCATCAGTGAGTCGGGCAGGGAGGGCTCTGGAAACACCATATATTTT.

This clone was seen more than once but under ten times. The chain links TRBV5-1 to TRBJ2-7; 7 bases are a match to TRBD1. Germline CDR1 SGHRS, CDR2 YFSETQ. The trim removed 2 bases at V and 3 bases at J, leaving 5 bases unmatched. This CDR3 is 14 amino acids long. CDR3 sequence reads: CASSFGQVNYEQYF. CDR3 in DNA: TGCGCCAGCAGCTTTGGACAGGTTAACTACGAGCAGTACTTC.

The chain combines TRBV30 with TRBJ2-2; 7 bases align to TRBD2. The germline V gene has CDR1 GTSNPN and CDR2 SVGIG (reference sequence). This CDR3 is built from 16 residues. J was trimmed by 8 bases and V by 4 bases; bases with no gene match: 16. This CDR3 reads CAWKVLRTSFYGELFF. CDR3 coding DNA: TGTGCCTGGAAAGTACTCAGGACTAGTTTTTATGGGGAGCTGTTTTTT.

The CDR3 nucleotides are TGTGCCAGCAGCCCACGAGTTGGGGCTCAAGGCTATGGCTACACCTTC. The encoded protein is CASSPRVGAQGYGYTF. J is TRBJ1-2 and V is TRBV5-6, with a possible D match to TRBD1 (5 bases). The CDR3 is made up of 16 amino acids. CDR1 is SGHDT and CDR2 is YYEEEE in the germline V gene. Trimming removed 4 bases from V and 4 bases from J, with 20 bases in between.

The chain combines TRBV28 with TRBJ2-2, with D maybe TRBD2 (6 bases). The CDR3 is made up of 15 amino acids. Trimming removed 5 bases at V and 6 bases at J, with 16 bases between. CDR1 MDHEN and CDR2 SYDVKM come from the germline V gene. CDR3 bases: TGTGCCAGCAGTGGTCGGGAGAGGCAGGCCGGGGAGCTGTTTTTT. It encodes CASSGRERQAGELFF.